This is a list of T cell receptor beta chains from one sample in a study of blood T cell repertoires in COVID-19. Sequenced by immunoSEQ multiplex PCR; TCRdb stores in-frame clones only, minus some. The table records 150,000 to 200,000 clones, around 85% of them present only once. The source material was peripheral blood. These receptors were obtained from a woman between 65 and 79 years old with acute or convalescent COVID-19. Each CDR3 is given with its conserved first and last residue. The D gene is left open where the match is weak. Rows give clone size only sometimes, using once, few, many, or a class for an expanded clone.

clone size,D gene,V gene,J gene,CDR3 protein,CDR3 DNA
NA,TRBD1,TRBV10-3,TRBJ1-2,CAISRDSYGYTF,TGTGCCATCAGTAGGGACAGCTATGGCTACACCTTC
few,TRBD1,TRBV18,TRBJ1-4,CASSPGDRGKLFF,TGTGCCAGCTCCCCCGGGGACAGGGGAAAACTGTTTTTT
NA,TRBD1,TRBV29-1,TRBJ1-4,CSVGPGQNEKLFF,TGCAGCGTTGGGCCGGGACAGAATGAAAAACTGTTTTTT
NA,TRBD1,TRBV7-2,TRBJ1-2,CASSLAPDRGGGYTF,TGTGCCAGCAGCTTAGCCCCGGACAGGGGGGGTGGCTACACCTTC
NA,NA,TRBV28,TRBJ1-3,CASSLAATNSGNTIYF,TGTGCCAGCAGTTTAGCAGCTACTAACTCTGGAAACACCATATATTTT
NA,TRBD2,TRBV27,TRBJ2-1,CASRPGLAGINRNEQFF,TGTGCCAGCAGACCGGGACTAGCGGGAATAAACCGGAATGAGCAGTTCTTC
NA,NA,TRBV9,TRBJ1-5,CASSVSGNGNQPQHF,TGTGCCAGCAGCGTATCAGGTAACGGCAATCAGCCCCAGCATTTT
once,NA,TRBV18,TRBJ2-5,CASSPEETQYF,TGTGCCAGCTCACCAGAGGAGACCCAGTACTTC
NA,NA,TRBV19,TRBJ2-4,CASRRTEKNIQYF,TGTGCCAGTCGCCGGACAGAAAAAAACATTCAGTACTTC
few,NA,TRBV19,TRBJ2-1,CASSRLGSSSYNEQFF,TGTGCCAGTAGTCGATTGGGGAGTAGCTCCTACAATGAGCAGTTCTTC
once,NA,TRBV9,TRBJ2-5,CASSAPGIQETQYF,TGTGCCAGCAGCGCCCCGGGGATCCAAGAGACCCAGTACTTC
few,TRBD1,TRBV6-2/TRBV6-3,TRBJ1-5,CASTPQGGQPQHF,TGTGCCAGCACCCCGCAGGGGGGTCAGCCCCAGCATTTT
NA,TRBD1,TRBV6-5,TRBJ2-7,CASSIMDRSYEQYF,TGTGCCAGCAGTATTATGGACAGGAGCTACGAGCAGTACTTC
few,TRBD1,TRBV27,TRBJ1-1,CASSTAGTGNTEAFF,TGTGCCAGCAGCACGGCCGGGACAGGGAACACTGAAGCTTTCTTT
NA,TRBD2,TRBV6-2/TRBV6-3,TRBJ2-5,CASSYGRTSGRGETQYF,TGTGCCAGCAGTTACGGTCGGACTAGCGGGAGGGGCGAGACCCAGTACTTC
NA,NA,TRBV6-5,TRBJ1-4,CASGLGSTNEKLFF,TGTGCCAGCGGACTGGGATCCACTAATGAAAAACTGTTTTTT
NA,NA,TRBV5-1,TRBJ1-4,CASSRDTDNEKLFF,TGCGCCAGCAGCCGGGACACCGATAATGAAAAACTGTTTTTT
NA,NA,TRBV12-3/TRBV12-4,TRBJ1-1,CASSLRGTTEAFF,TGTGCCAGCAGTTTACGGGGTACCACTGAAGCTTTCTTT
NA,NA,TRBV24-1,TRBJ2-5,CATSDPQGSFETQYF,TGTGCCACCAGTGATCCGCAGGGCAGTTTCGAGACCCAGTACTTC
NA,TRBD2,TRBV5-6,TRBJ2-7,CASSSGTRRSSYEQYF,TGTGCCAGCAGTTCTGGGACTAGAAGAAGCTCCTACGAGCAGTACTTC
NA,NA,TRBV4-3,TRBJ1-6,CASSQEQGSPLHF,TGCGCCAGCAGCCAGGAACAGGGCTCACCCCTCCACTTT
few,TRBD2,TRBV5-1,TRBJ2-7,CASSLGGGRGYEQYF,TGCGCCAGCAGCTTGGGTGGCGGGAGAGGCTACGAGCAGTACTTC
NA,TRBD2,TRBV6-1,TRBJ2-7,CASSETSGSPYEQYF,TGTGCCAGCAGTGAAACTAGCGGGAGTCCCTACGAGCAGTACTTC
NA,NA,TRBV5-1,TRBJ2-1,CASSLLDSLSYNEQFF,TGCGCCAGCAGCTTGTTGGACAGTCTCTCCTACAATGAGCAGTTCTTC
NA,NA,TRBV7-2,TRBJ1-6,CASSWGVNSPLHF,TGTGCCAGCAGCTGGGGAGTGAATTCACCCCTCCACTTT
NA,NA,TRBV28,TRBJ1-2,CASSLGGVEGYTF,TGTGCCAGCAGTTTAGGGGGGGTCGAGGGCTACACCTTC
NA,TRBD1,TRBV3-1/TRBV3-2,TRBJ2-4,CASSQRGQANIQYF,TGTGCCAGCAGCCAAAGGGGACAGGCCAACATTCAGTACTTC
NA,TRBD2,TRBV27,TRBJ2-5,CASSLWGTSGETQYF,TGTGCCAGCAGTTTATGGGGGACTAGCGGCGAGACCCAGTACTTC
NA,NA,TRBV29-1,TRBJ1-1,CSVPGRGNTEAFF,TGCAGCGTCCCCGGGAGGGGGAACACTGAAGCTTTCTTT
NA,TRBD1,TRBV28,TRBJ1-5,CASSSSQGANQPQHF,TGTGCCAGCAGCTCATCACAGGGGGCAAATCAGCCCCAGCATTTT
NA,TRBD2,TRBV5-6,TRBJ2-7,CASSLQRELWEQYF,TGTGCCAGCAGCTTGCAGCGGGAGCTATGGGAGCAGTACTTC
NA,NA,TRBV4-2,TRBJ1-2,CASSQEWAQQGGGYTF,TGTGCCAGCAGCCAAGAGTGGGCACAACAGGGTGGGGGCTACACCTTC
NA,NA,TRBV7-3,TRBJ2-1,CASSLSPVDEQFF,TGTGCCAGCAGCTTAAGTCCGGTAGATGAGCAGTTCTTC
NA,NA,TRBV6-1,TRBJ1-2,CASSVTVDPTNYGYTF,TGTGCCAGCAGTGTAACAGTTGATCCGACCAACTATGGCTACACCTTC
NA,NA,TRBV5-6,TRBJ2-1,CASSLATSLRFF,TGTGCCAGCAGCTTGGCGACTAGTTTGCGGTTCTTC
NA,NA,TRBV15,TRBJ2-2,CATSRDRAGELFF,TGTGCCACCAGCAGAGATCGGGCCGGGGAGCTGTTTTTT
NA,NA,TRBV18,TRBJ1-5,CASSPQGGDQPQHF,TGTGCCAGCTCACCACAGGGAGGGGATCAGCCCCAGCATTTT
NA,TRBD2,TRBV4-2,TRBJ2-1,CASSQRLAGSSYNEQFF,TGTGCCAGCAGCCAGCGACTAGCGGGTAGCTCCTACAATGAGCAGTTCTTC
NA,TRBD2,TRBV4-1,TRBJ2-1,CASSQEYSTSGNNEQFF,TGCGCCAGCAGCCAAGAATACAGTACTAGCGGTAACAATGAGCAGTTCTTC
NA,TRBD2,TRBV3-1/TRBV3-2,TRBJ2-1,CASSQSTSGRSNEQFF,TGTGCCAGCAGCCAATCCACTAGCGGGAGAAGTAATGAGCAGTTCTTC
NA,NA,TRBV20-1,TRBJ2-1,CSASRTATNEQFF,TGCAGTGCTAGTCGGACAGCGACCAATGAGCAGTTCTTC
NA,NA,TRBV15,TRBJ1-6,CATSRDRGAYNSPLHF,TGTGCCACCAGCAGAGATCGGGGAGCCTATAATTCACCCCTCCACTTT
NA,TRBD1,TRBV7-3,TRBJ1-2,CASSLIPGQGIYTF,TGTGCCAGCAGCTTAATTCCGGGACAGGGGATCTACACCTTC
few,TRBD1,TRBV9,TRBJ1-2,CASSVETGGNYGYTF,TGTGCCAGCAGCGTAGAGACAGGGGGCAACTATGGCTACACCTTC
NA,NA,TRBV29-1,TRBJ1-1,CSVGGVRVETEAFF,TGCAGCGTTGGGGGCGTAAGAGTGGAGACTGAAGCTTTCTTT
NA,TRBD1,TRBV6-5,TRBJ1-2,CASTTGQGDGYTF,TGTGCCAGCACAACTGGACAGGGAGACGGCTACACCTTC
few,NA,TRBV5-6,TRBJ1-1,CASSLQAGNTEAFF,TGTGCCAGCAGCTTGCAGGCAGGGAACACTGAAGCTTTCTTT
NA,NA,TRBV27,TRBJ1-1,CASLSGEGWNTEAFF,TGTGCCAGCCTTTCGGGGGAAGGGTGGAACACTGAAGCTTTCTTT
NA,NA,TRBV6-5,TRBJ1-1,CASSYSRNTEAFF,TGTGCCAGCAGTTACTCGAGGAACACTGAAGCTTTCTTT
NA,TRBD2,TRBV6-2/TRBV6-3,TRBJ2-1,CASSDRGGAYEQFF,TGTGCCAGCAGTGACCGCGGGGGGGCCTATGAGCAGTTCTTC
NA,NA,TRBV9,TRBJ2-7,CASSVGDRTYEQYF,TGTGCCAGCAGCGTAGGAGACAGGACCTACGAGCAGTACTTC
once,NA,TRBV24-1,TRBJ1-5,CATSDLNATSDSNQPQHF,TGTGCCACCAGTGATTTGAACGCGACGTCTGACTCTAATCAGCCCCAGCATTTT
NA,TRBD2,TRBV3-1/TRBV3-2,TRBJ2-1,CASSPQLGLAGFEQFF,TGTGCCAGCAGCCCACAGTTGGGACTAGCGGGATTTGAGCAGTTCTTC